The 10 T cell receptor beta chains reported below all come from one sample, sequenced in a study of STAT5B mutations in CD4+ large granular lymphocyte leukemia. The data were produced by immunoSEQ multiplex PCR, yet TCRdb's version contains in-frame clones alone and is incomplete. The table records 24,000 or so clones, 74% of them present only once. The sequenced material came from CD4+ T cells from blood buffy coats. Receptors were obtained from a human donor in good health.

Sample share makes this clone medium-sized. This chain links TRBV27 with TRBJ2-3; 7 nucleotides align to TRBD1. J was trimmed by 3 bases and V by 4 bases; bases with no gene match: 10. The CDR3 has 16 amino acids. Germline V gene sequence: CDR1 MNHEY, CDR2 SMNVEV (reference sequence). CDR3 loop: CASSSPTGSGTDTQYF. The CDR3 nucleotides are TGTGCCAGCAGTTCACCGACAGGGTCGGGGACAGATACGCAGTATTTT.

CDR3 region: CAINPTSGRPTGTQYF. CDR3 bases: TGTGCCATCAATCCGACTAGCGGGAGGCCGACGGGTACGCAGTATTTT. This chain uses TRBV10-3 with TRBJ2-3; the match to TRBD2 covers 13 bases. Germline trimming cut 7 bases from V and 8 bases from J; bases unmatched to any gene: 12. The CDR3 is 16 amino acids. The germline V gene has CDR1 ENHRY and CDR2 SYGVKD.

The CDR3 DNA follows: TGTGCCAGCAGCCGACTGGGTTATGGGGAGCAGTACTTC. Encoded protein: CASSRLGYGEQYF. The chain has TRBV9 and TRBJ2-7; D gene uncertain. Germline lookup yields CDR1 SGDLS and CDR2 YYNGEE. CDR3 size: 13 residues. V was clipped by 4 bases and J by 7 bases, with 15 bases between them.

The chain recombines TRBV6-5 with TRBJ1-1; possible D gene TRBD1, 5 bases. V was clipped by 2 bases and J by 5 bases, with 15 bases between them. The CDR3 is made up of 15 amino acids. The germline V gene encodes CDR1 MNHEY and CDR2 SVGAGI. This chain's CDR3 is CASSYGGEVGTEAFF. In DNA form, the CDR3 reads TGTGCCAGCAGTTACGGGGGGGAGGTAGGGACTGAAGCTTTCTTT.

The V and J genes are TRBV9 and TRBJ1-4; the match to TRBD1 covers 7 bases. The V gene end was trimmed by 2 bases and the J gene end by 0 bases; junction bases not matched to a gene: 4. Per germline, CDR1 SGDLS and CDR2 YYNGEE. The CDR3 totals 16 residues. The CDR3 is CASSVQGVATNEKLFF. CDR3 bases: TGTGCCAGCAGCGTTCAGGGGGTGGCAACTAATGAAAAACTGTTTTTT.

The rearrangement links TRBV28 to TRBJ2-3; no definite D call. The CDR3 has 15 residues. CDR1 is MDHEN and CDR2 is SYDVKM in the germline V gene. V lost 5 bases, J lost 0 bases, and 12 bases lay in between. CDR3 in DNA: TGTGCCAGCAGTCCACGGGCGACTAGCACAGATACGCAGTATTTT. This encodes CASSPRATSTDTQYF.

This chain joins TRBV7-8 and TRBJ2-2, with D perhaps matching TRBD1 (5 bases). Germline CDR1 reads SGHVS; CDR2 reads FQNEAQ. CDR3 size: 16 residues. V was pared by 0 bases and J by 0 bases, with 8 bases between. The CDR3: CASSLAWTTNTGELFF. The CDR3 DNA sequence: TGTGCCAGCAGCTTAGCCTGGACAACGAACACCGGGGAGCTGTTTTTT.

Written as DNA, the CDR3 is TGTGCCAGCAGTTACAGGGGCGGAGAGACCCAGTACTTC. It specifies CASSYRGGETQYF. This chain joins TRBV6-6 and TRBJ2-5; possibly TRBD1 for D (5 bases). The CDR3 runs 13 residues. CDR1 is MNHNY, CDR2 SVGAGI, per germline (reference sequence). Trimming pared 2 bases from V and 4 bases from J, leaving 8 bases between.

This clone was seen only a few times. The CDR3 protein is CASSVGNRPVGETQYF. In DNA form, the CDR3 reads TGTGCCAGCAGCGTAGGTAACAGACCTGTAGGGGAGACCCAGTACTTC. The V call is TRBV9, the J call TRBJ2-5; the D is unclear. The germline V gene has CDR1 SGDLS and CDR2 YYNGEE. Trimming removed 0 bases from V and 5 bases from J, with 17 bases in between. The CDR3 is 16 amino acids.

This rearrangement joins TRBV2 to TRBJ2-1, with 8 bases lining up with TRBD2. Germline lookup yields CDR1 SNHLY and CDR2 FYNNEI. V shed 4 bases and J 0 bases; nucleotides not matched to a gene: 11. The CDR3 has 18 residues. CDR3 DNA: TGTGCCAGCAGTGGCGGCGGGAGGCATTCGAGCTCCTACAATGAGCAGTTCTTC. Its protein is CASSGGGRHSSSYNEQFF.